This T cell receptor (beta chain) was retrieved from a study of cytomegalovirus exposure and HLA in healthy donors. Overall study findings and caveats: Further analysis, carried out later, found HLA-associated TCR beta chains more clonally expanded than equally common other chains. Per a later analysis, 18,000 or so TCR beta sequences showed association with HLA alleles at 0.05 false discovery rate.

Points on this clone: Its antigen is unknown.

Healthy people donating bone marrow made up the donors. In germline, CDR1 is SGHRS, CDR2 YFSETQ. V gave up 0 bases and J gave up 6 bases; unmatched junction bases: 3. The CDR3 extends over 15 amino acids. Vbeta (60) and Jbeta (13) primers were used in the PCR. TCRdb keeps only in-frame clones here, not all; method: immunoSEQ multiplex PCR. Here the sample spans about 90,000 clones, around three quarters being singletons. The clonotype was recovered from a man aged 25 to 45 in good health and CMV-seronegative. Sequencing input: PBMCs. The chain couples TRBV5-1 to TRBJ2-1; 10 bases agree with TRBD2. The CDR3 DNA reads as TGCGCCAGCAGCTTGGCCCAGCGGGGGGGCAATGAGCAGTTCTTC. Protein sequence: CASSLAQRGGNEQFF.